Each of the 30 T cell receptor beta chains below was sequenced from the same sample in a study of control samples from healthy donors and cancer patients. The assay was immunoSEQ multiplex PCR, and TCRdb's table has in-frame clones only and misses some. The top ten clones hold roughly 1.6% of a sample with about 170,000 clones, around 92% of them seen once. What was sequenced was blood. The receptor set was obtained from a woman aged 25 to 39 in good health.

V usage is TRBV7-2 and J usage is TRBJ2-1; 7 bases match TRBD1. J gave up 4 bases and V 5 bases, and 2 bases lay outside the gene matches. Germline lookup yields CDR1 SGHTA and CDR2 FQGNSA. This CDR3 is 13 amino acids long. DNA of the CDR3: TGTGCCAGCAGCCGGGACAGTTACAATGAGCAGTTCTTC. As protein: CASSRDSYNEQFF.

This chain uses TRBV7-8 with TRBJ1-6; no clear D. From germline, CDR1 is SGHVS and CDR2 FQNEAQ. CDR3 size: 17 residues. V lost 1 base to trimming and J lost 0 bases, with 10 bases between them. DNA of the CDR3: TGTGCCAGCAGCTTAGTTTCCTACAGCTCCTATAATTCACCCCTCCACTTT. Protein sequence: CASSLVSYSSYNSPLHF.

This rearrangement joins TRBV19 to TRBJ2-7; weak D call: TRBD1 (6 bases). Germline CDR1 reads LNHDA; CDR2 reads SQIVND (reference sequence). V lost 3 bases and J 1 base, leaving 10 bases between the germline ends. The CDR3 has 14 residues. The CDR3 spells CASSMGAGSYEQYF. As DNA, the CDR3 is TGTGCCAGTAGTATGGGGGCGGGTTCCTACGAGCAGTACTTC.

This chain links TRBV29-1 with TRBJ2-3; either TRBD1 or TRBD2 may fit D (5 bases each). The CDR3 loop spans 13 amino acids. CDR1 SQVTM and CDR2 ANQGSEA come from the germline V gene. V gave up 3 bases and J gave up 2 bases, with 9 bases separating them. CDR3 in DNA: TGCAGCGTTGAGGGACGGTACACAGATACGCAGTATTTT. It specifies CSVEGRYTDTQYF.

J is TRBJ1-2 and V is TRBV6-1, with D hard to call. The CDR3 is made up of 14 amino acids. Germline V gene lookup returns CDR1 MNHNS and CDR2 SASEGT. The ends were cut back, 2 bases at V and 2 bases at J, with 9 bases in the middle. CDR3 protein: CASSEPRNNYGYTF. CDR3 DNA sequence: TGTGCCAGCAGTGAACCCCGCAACAACTATGGCTACACCTTC.

The V and J genes are TRBV2 and TRBJ1-6, with D uncertain. This CDR3 has 14 residues. The germline CDR1 and CDR2 sequences are SNHLY and FYNNEI. The V end was cut by 5 bases, the J end by 6 bases, with 11 bases between. The CDR3 spells CASSSTLTNSPLHF. In DNA form, the CDR3 reads TGTGCCAGCAGTTCGACGCTGACTAATTCACCCCTCCACTTT.

The chain couples TRBV12-5 to TRBJ2-1; the D is unclear. Trimming removed 6 bases at V and 3 bases at J, with 9 bases between. The CDR3 totals 13 residues. From germline, CDR1 is LGHNT and CDR2 FRNRAP. CDR3 nucleotide sequence: TGTGCTAGTGGCCCCCTTTACTACAATGAGCAGTTCTTC. This encodes CASGPLYYNEQFF.

The chain couples TRBV4-2 to TRBJ2-7; 10 bases map to TRBD2. Per the germline V gene, CDR1 is LGHNA and CDR2 is YNFKEQ. J lost 0 bases, V lost 1 base, and 3 bases had no gene match. This CDR3 spans 16 amino acids. CDR3 sequence (DNA): TGTGCCAGCAGCCAAGCTAGCGGGAGTGGCTCCTACGAGCAGTACTTC. Protein product: CASSQASGSGSYEQYF.

The chain is built from TRBV6-5 and TRBJ1-2, with 9 bases fitting TRBD1. Trimming took 6 bases from V and 5 from J; bases not matched to a gene: 7. The CDR3 runs 14 residues. Germline CDR1 reads MNHEY; CDR2 reads SVGAGI. The CDR3 protein is CASRYRGPTYGYTF. The DNA of the CDR3 is TGTGCCAGCAGGTACAGGGGGCCCACGTATGGCTACACCTTC.

The J gene is TRBJ2-1, the V gene TRBV11-3; 7 bases match TRBD1. Germline V gives CDR1 SGHNT, CDR2 YENEEA. This CDR3 is 18 amino acids long. V lost 0 bases, J lost 1 base, and 9 bases stayed unmatched. CDR3 loop: CASSLDPAEQGSYNEQFF. The CDR3 DNA follows: TGTGCCAGCAGCTTAGATCCGGCAGAACAGGGGTCCTACAATGAGCAGTTCTTC.

This chain connects TRBV27 to TRBJ2-7; D gene uncertain. V was clipped by 2 bases and J by 4 bases, with 9 bases between them. The CDR3 contains 13 residues. The germline V gene has CDR1 MNHEY and CDR2 SMNVEV (reference sequence). The CDR3 sequence is CASSLGSLYEQYF. For the CDR3, the DNA is TGTGCCAGCAGTTTAGGTTCTTTATACGAGCAGTACTTC.

This clone was detected once. The V gene is TRBV6-4, the J gene TRBJ2-3; no clear D gene. Germline V gene data show CDR1 as MRHNA and CDR2 as SNTAGT. CDR3 length: 14 residues. Trimming removed 2 bases from V and 0 bases from J, with 6 bases in between. The CDR3 region is CASSDPDSTDTQYF. The CDR3 nucleotides read TGTGCCAGCAGTGACCCGGACAGCACAGATACGCAGTATTTT.

The chain uses TRBV9 and TRBJ2-1, with a tentative D call TRBD1 (5 bases). The V gene's germline CDR1 is SGDLS and CDR2 YYNGEE. This CDR3 spans 14 amino acids. V was shortened by 0 bases and J by 6 bases, with 10 bases between the two germline ends. The CDR3 loop reads CASSVGLGANEQFF. CDR3 in DNA: TGTGCCAGCAGCGTAGGGCTAGGGGCCAATGAGCAGTTCTTC.

The V and J genes are TRBV5-6 and TRBJ1-1; 10 bases are shared with TRBD1. Looked up from germline, CDR1 is SGHDT and CDR2 is YYEEEE. The CDR3 length is 14 residues. Losses at the gene ends were 4 bases for V and 4 bases for J; bases not matched to a gene: 4. Here the CDR3 reads CASSTGQGPTEAFF. DNA for the CDR3: TGTGCCAGCAGCACGGGACAGGGGCCCACTGAAGCTTTCTTT.

The chain couples TRBV20-1 to TRBJ2-3, with D perhaps TRBD2 (5 bases). V lost 1 base and J lost 6, with 5 bases in between. Germline V gene sequence: CDR1 DFQATT, CDR2 SNEGSKA (reference sequence). The CDR3 consists of 11 residues. CDR3 sequence: CSARVADTQYF. CDR3 DNA: TGCAGTGCTAGAGTAGCGGATACGCAGTATTTT.

The V gene is TRBV18, the J gene TRBJ2-7; 15 nucleotides agree with TRBD2. With V trimmed by 6 bases and J by 1 base, 4 bases remained unmatched. Germline V lookup: CDR1 KGHSH, CDR2 LQKENI. This CDR3 has 16 residues. CDR3 in amino acids: CASSRTSGRASYEQYF. The CDR3 bases are TGTGCCAGCTCGAGGACTAGCGGGAGGGCTTCCTACGAGCAGTACTTC.

A note on this clone: The sample has other DNA sequences that encode this CDR3 too. This chain connects TRBV29-1 to TRBJ1-3; no definite D call. This CDR3 is built from 13 residues. V was cut by 4 bases and J by 1 base, with 8 bases left in between. CDR1 and CDR2 (germline): SQVTM, ANQGSEA. This CDR3 reads CSVVSASGNTIYF. CDR3 bases: TGCAGCGTTGTCTCCGCATCTGGAAACACCATATATTTT.

In this sample, this clone turned up once. The chain is built from TRBV6-1 and TRBJ1-6, with a possible D match to TRBD1 (6 bases). Germline V gives CDR1 MNHNS, CDR2 SASEGT. The CDR3 has 15 residues. Trimming cost V 2 bases and J 7 bases, with 12 bases left between them. The CDR3 coding sequence is TGTGCCAGCAGTGAACTTCCGACAGGCAATTCACCCCTCCACTTT. This sequence encodes CASSELPTGNSPLHF.

The rearrangement joins TRBV6-2 or TRBV6-3 to TRBJ1-2; 11 bases map to TRBD1. The V gene's germline CDR1 is MNHEY and CDR2 SVGEGT. Germline trimming cut 2 bases from V and 6 bases from J; bases unmatched to any gene: 2. CDR3 size: 14 residues. CDR3 amino acids: CASSYADRGHGYTF. The CDR3 nucleotides read TGTGCCAGCAGTTACGCGGACAGGGGGCATGGCTACACCTTC.

The chain is built from TRBV6-6 and TRBJ2-7, with D hard to call. Trimming cost V 6 bases and J 0 bases, with 6 bases left between them. Germline loops: CDR1 MNHNY, CDR2 SVGAGI (reference sequence). The CDR3 is made up of 12 amino acids. CDR3 region: CASSFSSYEQYF. In nucleotides, the CDR3 is TGTGCCAGCAGCTTTAGCTCCTACGAGCAGTACTTC.

A word on this clone: The junction and the germline gene differ at one end; a read error may be behind it. Other DNA sequences from this sample encode an identical CDR3 as well. The V and J genes are TRBV3-1 (or the pseudogene TRBV3-2) and TRBJ1-1; TRBD1 aligns across 7 bases. CDR1 and CDR2 (germline): LGHDT, YNNKEL (reference sequence). The CDR3 sequence is 15 residues long. The CDR3 nucleotides are TGTGCCAGTAGCCAACAGGGGTGGGGGAACACTGAAGCTTTCTTT. Translating gives CASSQQGWGNTEAFF.

This clone was seen once. V usage is TRBV6-1 and J usage is TRBJ1-6; D not certain. Per germline, CDR1 MNHNS and CDR2 SASEGT. The CDR3 consists of 15 residues. Trimming took 3 bases from V and 4 from J, leaving 10 bases between them. In nucleotides, the CDR3 is TGTGCCAGCAGTGACCAAGACACTTATAATTCACCCCTCCACTTT. Translated: CASSDQDTYNSPLHF.

CDR3 residues: CASSKRTGANTEAFF. CDR3 coding DNA: TGCGCCAGCAGCAAAAGGACAGGGGCCAACACTGAAGCTTTCTTT. This chain joins TRBV5-1 and TRBJ1-1; 9 nucleotides align to TRBD1. From germline, CDR1 is SGHRS and CDR2 YFSETQ. After removal of 4 bases from V and 2 bases from J, the junction contained 6 bases not matched to a gene. The CDR3 is 15 amino acids.

This clone has a single count. Other DNA sequences from this sample encode an identical CDR3 as well. J is TRBJ1-2 and V is TRBV3-1 (or the pseudogene TRBV3-2), with a possible D match to TRBD1 (5 bases). The CDR3 is 15 residues long. The V gene's germline CDR1 is LGHDT and CDR2 YNNKEL (reference sequence). V lost 0 bases to trimming and J lost 4 bases, with 12 bases between them. The CDR3 protein is CASSQDRRGGYGYTF. In nucleotides, the CDR3 is TGTGCCAGCAGCCAAGATAGAAGGGGCGGCTATGGCTACACCTTC.

V is TRBV28 and J is TRBJ1-5; D remains ambiguous. V was shortened by 3 bases and J by 4 bases, with 7 bases between the two germline ends. The CDR3 covers 13 residues. The germline V gene encodes CDR1 MDHEN and CDR2 SYDVKM. CDR3 in amino acids: CASSFPGNQPQHF. The CDR3 DNA sequence: TGTGCCAGCAGTTTCCCCGGGAATCAGCCCCAGCATTTT.

CDR3 bases: TGTGCCTGGAGTTCGGGAACGGTCTACGAGCAGTACTTC. This gives the protein CAWSSGTVYEQYF. The V and J genes are TRBV30 and TRBJ2-7, with a weak D call TRBD2 (5 bases). The germline V gene encodes CDR1 GTSNPN and CDR2 SVGIG (reference sequence). With 2 bases removed from V and 3 bases from J, the gap between germline ends came to 11 bases. The CDR3 has 13 residues.

Worth noting for this clone: Sequence at one end of the junction differs from germline and may be a read error. Distinct nucleotide sequences in the sample also encode this CDR3. The CDR3 protein is CASSYSALAIAKNIQYF. In nucleotides, the CDR3 is TGTGCTAGCAGTTACTCGGCACTAGCGATAGCCAAAAACATTCAGTACTTC. This chain joins TRBV6-2 or TRBV6-3 and TRBJ2-4, with TRBD2 identical over 7 bases. Per the germline V gene, CDR1 is MNHEY and CDR2 is SVGEGT. There are 17 residues in the CDR3.

The chain joins TRBV6-4 to TRBJ2-3; 9 nucleotides match TRBD2. The CDR3 runs 14 residues. Germline values: CDR1 MRHNA, CDR2 SNTAGT. Losses at the gene ends were 5 bases for V and 1 base for J; bases not matched to a gene: 1. Here the CDR3 reads CASSLAGGTDTQYF. CDR3 in DNA: TGTGCCAGCAGTTTAGCGGGAGGCACAGATACGCAGTATTTT.

The V call is TRBV27, the J call TRBJ2-1; D unclear. Germline V CDR1 and CDR2: MNHEY, SMNVEV (reference sequence). The V gene lost 5 bases and the J gene lost 0 bases, with 11 bases spanning the gap. The CDR3 is made up of 15 amino acids. The CDR3 is CASSPRIRSYNEQFF. Written as DNA, the CDR3 is TGTGCCAGCAGTCCTCGGATACGCTCCTACAATGAGCAGTTCTTC.

V usage is TRBV12-3 or TRBV12-4 and J usage is TRBJ2-7; possibly TRBD1 or TRBD2 for D (5 bases each). V was pared by 5 bases and J by 2 bases, with 10 bases between. The CDR3 loop spans 13 amino acids. CDR3: CASSRLGAYEQYF. CDR3 DNA sequence: TGTGCCAGCAGTAGGCTGGGGGCCTACGAGCAGTACTTC.